Each of the 22 T cell receptor beta chains below was sequenced from the same sample in a study of PD-L1 blockade in urothelial cancer. TCRdb keeps only in-frame clones here, not all; method: immunoSEQ multiplex PCR. Seen here are roughly 130,000 clones, roughly 80% observed once, and the top ten hold roughly 3.5%. Time point denoted: pretreatment peripheral blood. The sample was PBMCs, taken around atezolizumab (anti-PD-L1) treatment. All receptors come from a man aged 45-65 years with urothelial cancer.

The genes are TRBV7-9 and TRBJ1-2, with 7 bases matching TRBD1. Germline lookup yields CDR1 SEHNR and CDR2 FQNEAQ (reference sequence). The CDR3 loop spans 18 amino acids. Losses at the gene ends were 7 bases for V and 8 bases for J; bases not matched to a gene: 25. CDR3 region: CASNPRGGDSLPSGGYTF. The CDR3 nucleotides are TGTGCCAGCAACCCGAGGGGTGGGGACAGCCTACCGTCGGGAGGCTACACCTTC.

This rearrangement joins TRBV5-1 to TRBJ2-2, with 11 positions matching TRBD2. Looked up from germline, CDR1 is SGHRS and CDR2 is YFSETQ. This CDR3 contains 16 residues. The ends lost 2 bases at V and 6 bases at J; junction bases unmatched: 6. CDR3 DNA sequence: TGCGCCAGCAGCTTAACTAGCGGGAGCTCTGCCGGGGAGCTGTTTTTT. Protein sequence: CASSLTSGSSAGELFF.

This clone showed up just a few times. V gene TRBV4-1 combines with J gene TRBJ1-5; no reliable D call. Germline V lookup: CDR1 MGHRA, CDR2 YSYEKL. The V and J ends lost 4 bases and 3 bases respectively, with 7 bases between them. The CDR3 covers 13 residues. As DNA, the CDR3 is TGCGCCAGCAGCCTCCGCGACAATCAGCCCCAGCATTTT. The encoded protein is CASSLRDNQPQHF.

The DNA of the CDR3 is TGTGCCAGCAGGGGGGGACAGGGGGCGTCTTTCTTT. Its translation is CASRGGQGASFF. The genes are TRBV6-6 and TRBJ1-1, with 12 bases identical to TRBD1. Trimming cost V 6 bases and J 12 bases; bases outside gene matches: 5. Looked up from germline, CDR1 is MNHNY and CDR2 is SVGAGI (reference sequence). The CDR3 consists of 12 residues.

This chain uses TRBV18 with TRBJ2-6; no reliable D call. The CDR3 is 17 residues long. Germline-derived CDR1 and CDR2 are KGHSH and LQKENI. Deletions cut 2 bases from V and 0 bases from J, with 11 bases between. CDR3 sequence: CASSPIRDNSGANVLTF. The CDR3 region has the DNA TGTGCCAGCTCACCAATAAGAGATAACTCTGGGGCCAACGTCCTGACTTTC.

V gene TRBV7-3 combines with J gene TRBJ2-1, with a tentative D call TRBD2 (5 bases). The CDR3 is 16 residues long. Trimming cost V 2 bases and J 5 bases, with 16 bases left between them. Germline assignment: CDR1 SGHTA and CDR2 FQGTGA. In DNA, the CDR3 is TGTGCCAGCAGCTTAGGGGAGACGGAGCCCCACAATGAGCAGTTCTTC. This sequence encodes CASSLGETEPHNEQFF. Full variable domain (remainder filled in from reference TRBV7-3 and TRBJ2-1): GAGVSQTPSNKVTEKGKYVELRCDPISGHTALYWYRQSLGQGPEFLIYFQGTGAADDSGLPNDRFFAVRPEGSVSTLKIQRTERGDSAVYLCASSLGETEPHNEQFFGPGTRLTVL.

The chain employs TRBV30 and TRBJ2-4, with 12 bases aligning to TRBD1. CDR1 and CDR2 from the germline V gene are GTSNPN and SVGIG (reference sequence). The CDR3 sequence is 17 residues long. V gave up 3 bases and J gave up 10 bases; unmatched junction bases: 16. CDR3 sequence: CAWSDYGTGGAWSIQYF. Written as DNA, the CDR3 is TGTGCCTGGAGCGATTACGGGACAGGGGGCGCCTGGTCAATTCAGTACTTC.

The chain links TRBV7-9 to TRBJ2-7, with a weak D call TRBD1 (5 bases). V was clipped by 2 bases and J by 3 bases, with 5 bases between them. The CDR3 is made up of 12 amino acids. From germline, CDR1 is SEHNR and CDR2 FQNEAQ (reference sequence). In DNA form, the CDR3 reads TGTGCCAGCAGCTTACAGGGCTACGAGCAGTACTTC. Protein sequence: CASSLQGYEQYF.

The rearrangement links TRBV5-1 to TRBJ1-6; 8 nucleotides line up with TRBD1. This CDR3 has 15 residues. The V segment lost 1 base and the J segment 10 bases; nucleotides outside the gene matches: 7. Germline V CDR1 and CDR2: SGHRS, YFSETQ. Written as DNA, the CDR3 is TGCGCCAGCAGCTTGAGTTGGACAGGGCAGTCACCCCTCCACTTT. Translating it yields CASSLSWTGQSPLHF.

The V call is TRBV11-3, the J call TRBJ1-2; 9 positions match TRBD1. Trimming cost V 5 bases and J 2 bases; bases outside gene matches: 3. Germline-derived CDR1 and CDR2 are SGHNT and YENEEA. The CDR3 sequence is 14 residues long. CDR3 in amino acids: CASSGTGTNYGYTF. The CDR3 region has the DNA TGTGCCAGCAGCGGGACAGGGACCAACTATGGCTACACCTTC. Full variable domain (outside the CDR3, taken from reference TRBV11-3 and TRBJ1-2): EAGVVQSPRYKIIEKKQPVAFWCNPISGHNTLYWYLQNLGQGPELLIRYENEEAVDDSQLPKDRFSAERLKGVDSTLKIQPAELGDSAVYLCASSGTGTNYGYTFGSGTRLTVV.

This chain connects TRBV29-1 to TRBJ1-2; D might be TRBD1 (5 bases). This CDR3 region has 13 residues. V shed 8 bases and J shed 4 bases, with 17 bases lying between them. Germline V gives CDR1 SQVTM, CDR2 ANQGSEA. CDR3 nucleotides: TGCAGCACCGGCGGAGGGGAAGGCTATGGCTACACCTTC. It translates to CSTGGGEGYGYTF.

The chain is built from TRBV29-1 and TRBJ2-7; D possibly corresponds to TRBD2 (5 bases). Per germline, CDR1 SQVTM and CDR2 ANQGSEA. The V end was cut by 5 bases, the J end by 1 base, with 9 bases between. This CDR3 has 12 residues. The CDR3 region is CSVRTESYEQYF. CDR3 in DNA: TGCAGCGTTCGGACTGAATCCTACGAGCAGTACTTC.

The chain joins TRBV5-6 to TRBJ1-5, with D possibly matching TRBD1 (5 bases). The germline CDR1 and CDR2 sequences are SGHDT and YYEEEE. The CDR3 contains 15 residues. V dropped 0 bases and J dropped 6 bases, with 13 bases sitting between them. The CDR3 here is CASSLAMGGGQPQHF. CDR3 nucleotide sequence: TGTGCCAGCAGCTTGGCCATGGGGGGAGGTCAGCCCCAGCATTTT.

The CDR3 loop reads CASSPGDRDNYGYTF. The CDR3 bases are TGTGCCAGCAGCCCTGGGGACAGAGACAACTATGGCTACACCTTC. The rearrangement joins TRBV7-8 to TRBJ1-2; 7 bases are shared with TRBD1. V dropped 5 bases and J dropped 2; count of bases not matched to a gene: 8. Per germline, CDR1 SGHVS and CDR2 FQNEAQ. The CDR3 length is 15 residues.

This chain links TRBV6-6 with TRBJ1-2; 7 bases fit TRBD1. This CDR3 comprises 13 residues. Unmatched junction bases numbered 8, after V lost 8 bases and J lost 5 bases. Germline loops: CDR1 MNHNY, CDR2 SVGAGI (reference sequence). CDR3 sequence (DNA): TGTGCCAGCTATGAGGGGGCGAAGTATGGCTACACCTTC. Its translation: CASYEGAKYGYTF.

This CDR3 is CASSVAPPGQGKFYGYTF. The DNA of the CDR3 is TGTGCCAGCAGCGTAGCCCCTCCGGGACAGGGTAAATTCTATGGCTACACCTTC. The gene calls are TRBV9 and TRBJ1-2; 9 bases map to TRBD1. V lost 0 bases, J lost 4 bases, and 13 bases stayed unmatched. CDR3 length: 18 residues. From germline, CDR1 is SGDLS and CDR2 YYNGEE.

This clone was picked up one time. The chain combines TRBV10-3 with TRBJ1-5; 7 nucleotides line up with TRBD1. This CDR3 comprises 14 residues. Germline V lookup: CDR1 ENHRY, CDR2 SYGVKD. Trimming removed 3 bases from V and 6 bases from J; junction bases left unmatched: 5. DNA for the CDR3: TGTGCCATCAGTGAAACAGGGGCGGGTCAGCCCCAGCATTTT. The encoded protein is CAISETGAGQPQHF.

CDR3 bases: TGTGCCAGCAGCCTACAGGGTAATCAGCCCCAGCATTTT. Its protein product is CASSLQGNQPQHF. The chain recombines TRBV7-9 with TRBJ1-5; perhaps TRBD1 as D (6 bases). The germline V gene has CDR1 SEHNR and CDR2 FQNEAQ (reference sequence). V was cut by 5 bases and J by 4 bases, with 9 bases left in between. The CDR3 is 13 amino acids.

The gene calls are TRBV9 and TRBJ2-7; possible D gene TRBD1, 5 bases. The CDR3 is made up of 17 amino acids. V shed 1 base and J shed 0 bases, with 17 bases lying between them. CDR1 is SGDLS, CDR2 YYNGEE, per germline. This chain's CDR3 is CASSVFDRASSSYEQYF. CDR3 coding DNA: TGTGCCAGCAGCGTATTTGACAGAGCCTCAAGCTCCTACGAGCAGTACTTC.

This sequence joins TRBV15 and TRBJ2-1; D gene ambiguous. This CDR3 has 13 amino acids. With 1 base removed from V and 4 bases from J, the gap between germline ends came to 5 bases. Germline V gene lookup returns CDR1 LNHNV and CDR2 YYDKDF (reference sequence). Here the CDR3 DNA reads TGTGCCACCAGCAGAGGGGCATACAATGAGCAGTTCTTC. Residues: CATSRGAYNEQFF.

This chain joins TRBV19 and TRBJ1-4; no definite D call. CDR3 length equals 11 residues. Per germline, CDR1 LNHDA and CDR2 SQIVND (reference sequence). Trimming removed 3 bases at V and 10 bases at J, with 6 bases between. CDR3 in DNA: TGTGCCAGTAGTATGTCCCGAAAACTGTTTTTT. This encodes CASSMSRKLFF.

The rearrangement joins TRBV19 to TRBJ2-3, with 9 bases fitting TRBD2. The CDR3 runs 19 residues. Germline trimming cut 1 base from V and 1 base from J; bases unmatched to any gene: 12. Germline CDR1 and CDR2: LNHDA and SQIVND (reference sequence). The CDR3 region has the DNA TGTGCCAGTAGTATAGGGCTAGCGGGAATTTGGGAACGCACAGATACGCAGTATTTT. This gives the protein CASSIGLAGIWERTDTQYF.